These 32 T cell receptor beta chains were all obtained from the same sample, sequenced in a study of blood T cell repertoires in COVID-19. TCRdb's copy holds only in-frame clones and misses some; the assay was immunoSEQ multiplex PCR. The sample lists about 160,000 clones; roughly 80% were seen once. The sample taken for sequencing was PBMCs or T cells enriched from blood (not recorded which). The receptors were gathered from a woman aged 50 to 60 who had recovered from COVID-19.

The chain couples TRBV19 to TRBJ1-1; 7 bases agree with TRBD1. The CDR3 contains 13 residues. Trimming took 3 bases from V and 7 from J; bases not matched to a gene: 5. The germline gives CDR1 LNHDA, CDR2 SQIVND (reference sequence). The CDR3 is CASSMGQLYEAFF. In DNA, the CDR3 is TGTGCCAGTAGTATGGGACAGTTATATGAAGCTTTCTTT.

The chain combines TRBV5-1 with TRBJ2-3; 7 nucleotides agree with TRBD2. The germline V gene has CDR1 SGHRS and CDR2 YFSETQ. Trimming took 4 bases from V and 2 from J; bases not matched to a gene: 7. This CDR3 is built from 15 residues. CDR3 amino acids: CASSPALAVTDTQYF. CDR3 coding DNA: TGCGCCAGCAGCCCCGCTCTAGCGGTCACAGATACGCAGTATTTT.

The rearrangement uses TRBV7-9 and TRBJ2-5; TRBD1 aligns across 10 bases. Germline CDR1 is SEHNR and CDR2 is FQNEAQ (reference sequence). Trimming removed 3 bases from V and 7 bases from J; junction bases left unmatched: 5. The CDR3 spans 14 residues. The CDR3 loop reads CASSLVGQGWTQYF. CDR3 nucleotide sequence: TGTGCCAGCAGCTTGGTGGGACAGGGGTGGACCCAGTACTTC. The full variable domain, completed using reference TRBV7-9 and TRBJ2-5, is DTGVSQNPRHKITKRGQNVTFRCDPISEHNRLYWYRQTLGQGPEFLTYFQNEAQLEKSRLLSDRFSAERPKGSFSTLEIQRTEQGDSAMYLCASSLVGQGWTQYFGPGTRLLVL.

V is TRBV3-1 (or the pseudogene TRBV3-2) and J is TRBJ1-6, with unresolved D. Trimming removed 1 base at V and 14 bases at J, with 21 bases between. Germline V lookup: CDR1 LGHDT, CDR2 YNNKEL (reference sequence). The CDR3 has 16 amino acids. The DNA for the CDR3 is TGTGCCAGCAGCCAAGTAGGGCGGGCATCTTTCCTGGCCCTCCACTTT. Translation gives CASSQVGRASFLALHF.

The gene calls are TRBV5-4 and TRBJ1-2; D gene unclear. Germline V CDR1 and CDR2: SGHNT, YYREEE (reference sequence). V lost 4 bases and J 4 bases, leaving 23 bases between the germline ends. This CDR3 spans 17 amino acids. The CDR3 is CASSPGGRGGPSYGYTF. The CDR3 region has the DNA TGTGCCAGCAGCCCCGGAGGACGGGGTGGACCCTCCTATGGCTACACCTTC. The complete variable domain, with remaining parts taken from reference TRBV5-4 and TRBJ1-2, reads ETGVTQSPTHLIKTRGQQVTLRCSSQSGHNTVSWYQQALGQGPQFIFQYYREEENGRGNFPPRFSGLQFPNYSSELNVNALELDDSALYLCASSPGGRGGPSYGYTFGSGTRLTVV.

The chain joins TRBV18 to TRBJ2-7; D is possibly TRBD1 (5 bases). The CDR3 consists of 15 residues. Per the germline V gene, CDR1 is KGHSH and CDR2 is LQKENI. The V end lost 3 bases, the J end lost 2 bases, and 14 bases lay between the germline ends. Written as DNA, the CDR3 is TGTGCCAGCTCACCGGGCCAGGGTAATACCTACGAGCAGTACGTC. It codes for CASSPGQGNTYEQYV.

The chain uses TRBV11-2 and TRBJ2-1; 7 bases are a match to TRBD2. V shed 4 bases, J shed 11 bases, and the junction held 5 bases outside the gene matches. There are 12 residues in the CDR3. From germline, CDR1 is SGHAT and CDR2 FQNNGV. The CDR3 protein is CASSSSGQKQFF. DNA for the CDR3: TGTGCCAGCAGCTCTAGCGGCCAGAAGCAGTTCTTC.

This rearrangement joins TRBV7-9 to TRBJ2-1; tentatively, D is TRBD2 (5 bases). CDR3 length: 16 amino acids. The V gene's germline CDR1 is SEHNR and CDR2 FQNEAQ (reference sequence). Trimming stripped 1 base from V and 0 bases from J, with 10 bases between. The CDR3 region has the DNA TGTGCCAGCAGCTTAGAATCGGGGTACTCCTACAATGAGCAGTTCTTC. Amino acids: CASSLESGYSYNEQFF. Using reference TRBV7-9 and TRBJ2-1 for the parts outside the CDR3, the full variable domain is DTGVSQNPRHKITKRGQNVTFRCDPISEHNRLYWYRQTLGQGPEFLTYFQNEAQLEKSRLLSDRFSAERPKGSFSTLEIQRTEQGDSAMYLCASSLESGYSYNEQFFGPGTRLTVL.

CDR3 DNA: TGTGCCAGTACCATGGGCCGGGGGTATGGCTACACCTTC. This codes for CASTMGRGYGYTF. The chain is built from TRBV19 and TRBJ1-2; the D gene is possibly TRBD1 (5 bases). Trimming took off 7 bases at V and 5 bases at J, with 14 bases between the two ends. Germline loops: CDR1 LNHDA, CDR2 SQIVND (reference sequence). The CDR3 runs 13 residues.

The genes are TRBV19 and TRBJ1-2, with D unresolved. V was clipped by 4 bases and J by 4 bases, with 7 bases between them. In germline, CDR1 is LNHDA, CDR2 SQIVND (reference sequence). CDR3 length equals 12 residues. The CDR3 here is CASSTRSYGYTF. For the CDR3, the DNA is TGTGCCAGTAGTACCCGTTCCTATGGCTACACCTTC.

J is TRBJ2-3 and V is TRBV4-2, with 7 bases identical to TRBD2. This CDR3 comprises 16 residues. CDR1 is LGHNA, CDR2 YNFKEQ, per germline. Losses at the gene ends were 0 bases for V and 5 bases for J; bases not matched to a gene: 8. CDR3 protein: CASSQDLAPGGDTQYF. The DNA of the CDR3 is TGTGCCAGCAGCCAAGATCTGGCGCCGGGAGGAGATACGCAGTATTTT.

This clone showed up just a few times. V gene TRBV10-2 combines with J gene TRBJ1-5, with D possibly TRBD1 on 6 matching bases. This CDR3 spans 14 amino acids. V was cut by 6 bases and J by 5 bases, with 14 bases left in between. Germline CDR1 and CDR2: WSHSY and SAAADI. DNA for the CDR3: TGCGCCAGCAGCTCCCGGGACACCTATCAGCCCCAGCATTTT. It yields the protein CASSSRDTYQPQHF.

CDR3 protein: CASSPGEKETQYF. The CDR3 DNA sequence: TGTGCCAGCAGCCCGGGGGAGAAAGAGACCCAGTACTTC. V usage is TRBV7-3 and J usage is TRBJ2-5; tentative D call: TRBD2 (6 bases). This CDR3 has 13 residues. Germline CDR1 and CDR2: SGHTA and FQGTGA. Trimming took off 5 bases at V and 3 bases at J, with 10 bases between the two ends. Full variable domain (missing parts from reference TRBV7-3 and TRBJ2-5): GAGVSQTPSNKVTEKGKYVELRCDPISGHTALYWYRQSLGQGPEFLIYFQGTGAADDSGLPNDRFFAVRPEGSVSTLKIQRTERGDSAVYLCASSPGEKETQYFGPGTRLLVL.

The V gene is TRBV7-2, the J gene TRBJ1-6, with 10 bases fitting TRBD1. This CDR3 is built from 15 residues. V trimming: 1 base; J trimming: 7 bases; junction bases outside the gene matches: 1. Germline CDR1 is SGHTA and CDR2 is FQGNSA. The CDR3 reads CASSLVGQGNSPLHF. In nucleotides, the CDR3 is TGTGCCAGCAGCTTAGTGGGACAGGGGAATTCACCCCTCCACTTT.

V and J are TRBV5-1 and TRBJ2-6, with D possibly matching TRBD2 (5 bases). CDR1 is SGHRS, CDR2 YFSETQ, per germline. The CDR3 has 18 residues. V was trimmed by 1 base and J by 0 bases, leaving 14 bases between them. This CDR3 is CASSLTSGISSGANVLTF. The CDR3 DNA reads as TGCGCCAGCAGCTTGACTTCGGGGATTTCCTCTGGGGCCAACGTCCTGACTTTC.

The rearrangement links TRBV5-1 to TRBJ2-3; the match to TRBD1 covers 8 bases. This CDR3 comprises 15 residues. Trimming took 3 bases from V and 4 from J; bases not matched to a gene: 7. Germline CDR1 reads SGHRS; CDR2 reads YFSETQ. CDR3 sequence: CASSSGGVGADTQYF. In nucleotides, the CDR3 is TGCGCCAGCAGCTCAGGGGGCGTCGGGGCAGATACGCAGTATTTT.

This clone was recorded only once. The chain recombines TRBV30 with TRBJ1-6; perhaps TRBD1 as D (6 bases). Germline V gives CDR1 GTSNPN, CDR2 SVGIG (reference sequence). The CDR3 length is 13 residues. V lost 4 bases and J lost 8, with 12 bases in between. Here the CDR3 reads CAWTRQADSPLHF. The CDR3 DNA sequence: TGTGCCTGGACCCGACAGGCGGATTCACCCCTCCACTTT.

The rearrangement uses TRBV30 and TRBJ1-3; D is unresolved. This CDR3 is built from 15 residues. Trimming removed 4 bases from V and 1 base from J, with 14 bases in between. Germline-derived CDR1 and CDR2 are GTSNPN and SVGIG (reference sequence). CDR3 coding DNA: TGTGCCTGGATACTAGCGGGAGGGTCTGGAAACACCATATATTTT. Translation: CAWILAGGSGNTIYF.

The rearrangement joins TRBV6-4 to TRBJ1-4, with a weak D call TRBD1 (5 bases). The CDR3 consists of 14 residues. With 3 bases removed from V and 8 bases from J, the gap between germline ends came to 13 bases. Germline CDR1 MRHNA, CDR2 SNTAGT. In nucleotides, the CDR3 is TGTGCCAGCAGTGAGGTCAGGGATGGAGAAAAACTGTTTTTT. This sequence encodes CASSEVRDGEKLFF.

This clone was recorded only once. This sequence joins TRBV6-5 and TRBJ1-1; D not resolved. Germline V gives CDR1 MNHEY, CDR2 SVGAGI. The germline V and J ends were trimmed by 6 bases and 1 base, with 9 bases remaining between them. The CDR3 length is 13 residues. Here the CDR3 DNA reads TGTGCCAGCAGGGAGGATCAGAACACTGAAGCTTTCTTT. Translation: CASREDQNTEAFF.

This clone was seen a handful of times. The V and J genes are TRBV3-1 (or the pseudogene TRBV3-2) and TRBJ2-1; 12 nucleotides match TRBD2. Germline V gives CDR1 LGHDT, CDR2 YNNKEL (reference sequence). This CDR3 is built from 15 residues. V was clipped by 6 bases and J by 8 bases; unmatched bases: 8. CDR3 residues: CASRSTSGRGHEQFF. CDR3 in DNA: TGTGCCAGCAGATCGACTAGCGGGAGAGGCCATGAGCAGTTCTTC.

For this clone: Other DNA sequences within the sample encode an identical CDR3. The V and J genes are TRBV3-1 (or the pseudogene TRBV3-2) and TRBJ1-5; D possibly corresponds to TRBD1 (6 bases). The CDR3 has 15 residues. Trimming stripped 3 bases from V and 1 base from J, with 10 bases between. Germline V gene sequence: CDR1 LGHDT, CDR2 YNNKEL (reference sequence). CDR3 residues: CASSQGALSNQPQHF. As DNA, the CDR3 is TGTGCCAGCAGCCAGGGGGCTTTGAGCAATCAGCCCCAGCATTTT.

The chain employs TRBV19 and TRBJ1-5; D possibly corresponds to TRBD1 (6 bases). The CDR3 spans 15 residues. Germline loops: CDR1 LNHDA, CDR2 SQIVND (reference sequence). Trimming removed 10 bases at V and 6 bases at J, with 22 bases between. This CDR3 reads CATTRGGGPGQPQHF. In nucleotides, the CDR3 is TGTGCCACAACACGTGGGGGGGGCCCCGGTCAGCCCCAGCATTTT.

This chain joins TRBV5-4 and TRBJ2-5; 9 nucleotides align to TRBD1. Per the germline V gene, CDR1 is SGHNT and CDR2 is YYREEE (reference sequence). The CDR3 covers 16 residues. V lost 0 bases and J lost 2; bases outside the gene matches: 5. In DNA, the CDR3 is TGTGCCAGCAGCTTGGCCGGGACAGGGTCACAAGAGACCCAGTACTTC. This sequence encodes CASSLAGTGSQETQYF. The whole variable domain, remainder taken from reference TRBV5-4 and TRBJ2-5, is ETGVTQSPTHLIKTRGQQVTLRCSSQSGHNTVSWYQQALGQGPQFIFQYYREEENGRGNFPPRFSGLQFPNYSSELNVNALELDDSALYLCASSLAGTGSQETQYFGPGTRLLVL.

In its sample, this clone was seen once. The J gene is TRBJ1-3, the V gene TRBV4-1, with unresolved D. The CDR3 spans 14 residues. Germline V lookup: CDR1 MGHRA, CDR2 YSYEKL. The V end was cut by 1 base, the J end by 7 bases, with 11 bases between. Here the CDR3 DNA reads TGCGCCAGCAGCCAAGGCATTCCCGGGAACACCATATATTTT. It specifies CASSQGIPGNTIYF.

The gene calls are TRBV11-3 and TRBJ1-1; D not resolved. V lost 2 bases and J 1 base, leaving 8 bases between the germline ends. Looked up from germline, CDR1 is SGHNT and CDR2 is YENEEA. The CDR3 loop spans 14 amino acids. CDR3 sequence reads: CASSLMGANTEAFF. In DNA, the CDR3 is TGTGCCAGCAGCTTAATGGGAGCGAACACTGAAGCTTTCTTT.

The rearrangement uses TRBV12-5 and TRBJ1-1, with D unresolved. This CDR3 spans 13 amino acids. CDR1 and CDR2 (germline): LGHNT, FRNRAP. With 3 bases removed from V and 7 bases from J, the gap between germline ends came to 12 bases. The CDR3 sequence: CASGLSTRYEAFF. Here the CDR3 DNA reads TGTGCTAGTGGTTTAAGCACCCGGTATGAAGCTTTCTTT.

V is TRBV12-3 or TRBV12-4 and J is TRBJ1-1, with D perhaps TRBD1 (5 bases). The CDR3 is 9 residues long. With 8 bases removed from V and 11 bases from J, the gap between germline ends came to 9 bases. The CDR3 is CASGARAFF. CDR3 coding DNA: TGTGCCAGCGGGGCGCGGGCTTTCTTT.

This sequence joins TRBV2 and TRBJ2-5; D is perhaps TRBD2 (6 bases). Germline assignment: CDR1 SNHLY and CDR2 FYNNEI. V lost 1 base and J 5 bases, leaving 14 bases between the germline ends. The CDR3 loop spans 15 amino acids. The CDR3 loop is CASSEVRGGTETQYF. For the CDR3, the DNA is TGTGCCAGCAGTGAAGTGAGGGGAGGAACGGAGACCCAGTACTTC.

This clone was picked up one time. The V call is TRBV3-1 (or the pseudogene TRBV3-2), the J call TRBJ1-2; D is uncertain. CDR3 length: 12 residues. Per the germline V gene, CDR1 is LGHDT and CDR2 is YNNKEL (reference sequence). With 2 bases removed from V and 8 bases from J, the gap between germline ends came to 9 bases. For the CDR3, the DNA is TGTGCCAGCAGCCAATGGACTCAGGGCTACACCTTC. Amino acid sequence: CASSQWTQGYTF.

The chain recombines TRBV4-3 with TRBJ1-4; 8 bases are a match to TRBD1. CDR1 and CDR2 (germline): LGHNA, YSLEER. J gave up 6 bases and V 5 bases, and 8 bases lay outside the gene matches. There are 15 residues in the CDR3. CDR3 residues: CASSTIGQGDEKLFF. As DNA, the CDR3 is TGCGCCAGCAGCACTATCGGACAGGGTGATGAAAAACTGTTTTTT.

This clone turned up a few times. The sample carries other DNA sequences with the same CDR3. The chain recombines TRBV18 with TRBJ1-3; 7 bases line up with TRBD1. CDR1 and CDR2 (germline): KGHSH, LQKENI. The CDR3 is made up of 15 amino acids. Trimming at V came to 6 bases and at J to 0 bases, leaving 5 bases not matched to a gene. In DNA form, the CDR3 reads TGTGCCAGCTCTCCCGACAGGGTCTCTGGAAACACCATATATTTT. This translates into CASSPDRVSGNTIYF.